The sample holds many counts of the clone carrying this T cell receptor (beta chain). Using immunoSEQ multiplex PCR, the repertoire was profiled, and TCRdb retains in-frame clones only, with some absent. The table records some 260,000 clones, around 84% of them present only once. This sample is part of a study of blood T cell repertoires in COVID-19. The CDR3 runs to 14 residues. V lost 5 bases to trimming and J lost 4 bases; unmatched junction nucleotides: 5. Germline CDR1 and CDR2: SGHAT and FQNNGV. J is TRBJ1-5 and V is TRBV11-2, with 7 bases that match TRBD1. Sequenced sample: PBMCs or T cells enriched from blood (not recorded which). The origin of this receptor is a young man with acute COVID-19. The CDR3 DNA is TGTGCCAGCAGCCGCGGACAGGTTAATCAGCCCCAGCATTTT. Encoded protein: CASSRGQVNQPQHF.